This T cell receptor (beta chain) was sequenced for a study of T cell responses to AZD1222 COVID-19 vaccine. Method: immunoSEQ multiplex PCR; TCRdb's copy keeps in-frame clones and lacks some. The table records about 180,000 clones, 80% to 95% of them present only once. The germline CDR1 and CDR2 sequences are LGHNA and YSLEER. V was pared by 4 bases and J by 1 base, with 7 bases of the junction left unmatched. CDR3 length: 17 residues. V usage is TRBV4-3 and J usage is TRBJ2-2, with 9 nucleotides matching TRBD1. The sequence was collected from an adult who received the AZD1222 COVID-19 vaccine. The starting material was peripheral blood, obtained 28 days after the second AZD1222 dose. CDR3 residues: CASSRKSGQGNTGELFF. In nucleotides, the CDR3 is TGCGCCAGCAGCCGAAAATCGGGACAGGGGAACACCGGGGAGCTGTTTTTT.